This TCR beta chain came from a study of blood T cell repertoires in COVID-19. Study-level background: Both acute and convalescent COVID-19 samples were obtained from the United States, Italy and Spain. T cells, B-cell-depleted T cells, or PBMCs supplied cDNA or gDNA.

The authors' processing: By means of reference gene primer amplification, nucleated cell counts were estimated. Sequencing used immunoSEQ multiplex PCR; TCRdb keeps in-frame clones, though not all of them. V, J and clone size are taken as reported in that table, and D and trimming were inferred from the DNA itself. This sample has roughly 120,000 clones, with about 85% found just once. V shed 2 bases and J 1 base; nucleotides not matched to a gene: 11. Germline V lookup: CDR1 SGHRS, CDR2 YFSETQ. This CDR3 has 17 amino acids. The chain joins TRBV5-1 to TRBJ1-2; TRBD1 matches at 7 bases. The sample was peripheral blood. The origin of this receptor is a human donor in a cohort sampled during active COVID-19. CDR3 amino acids: CASSFNRDRVYNYGYTF. DNA for the CDR3: TGCGCCAGCAGCTTTAACCGTGACAGGGTTTATAACTATGGCTACACCTTC.